The 26 T cell receptor beta chains reported below all come from one sample, sequenced in a study of T-cell reconstitution after alpha-beta-depleted transplantation in children. This sample's TCRbeta library carried unique molecular identifier barcodes. TCRdb independently ran MiXCR on the PCR reads; one entry per CDR3 protein. Among approximately 800,000 distinct CDR3 sequences, roughly 15% were seen once, and the ten largest hold roughly 5%. The material was PBMCs, mostly from graft donor cells, obtained 360 days after TCRalphabeta/CD19-depleted stem cell transplant. These TCRs come from a male patient aged 10 to 17 who had a stem cell transplant for acute lymphoblastic leukemia, so the T cells may come from the graft donor.

This clonotype appeared a few times. The chain is built from TRBV19 and TRBJ2-1; D is perhaps TRBD1 (6 bases). The CDR3 contains 18 residues. The V gene lost 0 bases and the J gene lost 2 bases, with 17 bases spanning the gap. The germline CDR1 and CDR2 sequences are LNHDA and SQIVND (reference sequence). For the CDR3, the DNA is TGTGCCAGTAGTATAGACTCAAACAGGGATGGCGCCTACAATGAGCAGTTCTTC. The encoded protein is CASSIDSNRDGAYNEQFF.

In this sample, this clonotype turned up a few times. The chain joins TRBV12-3 or TRBV12-4 to TRBJ2-3, with a possible D match to TRBD2 (5 bases). The CDR3 is made up of 17 amino acids. V lost 7 bases to trimming and J lost 0 bases, with 20 bases between them. This CDR3 reads CASKGYGKRSSTDTQYF. The CDR3 DNA sequence: TGTGCCAGCAAGGGTTACGGGAAGAGATCTAGCACAGATACGCAGTATTTT.

There are a few counts of this clonotype. The V and J genes are TRBV20-1 and TRBJ1-2, with 9 bases fitting TRBD1. There are 14 residues in the CDR3. Germline CDR1 and CDR2: DFQATT and SNEGSKA (reference sequence). V shed 1 base, J shed 4 bases, and the junction held 4 bases outside the gene matches. In nucleotides, the CDR3 is TGCAGTGCTAGAGCTACAGGGGGCGGCTATGGCTACACCTTC. Amino acids: CSARATGGGYGYTF.

The chain recombines TRBV4-2 with TRBJ2-7; 9 bases align to TRBD2. Germline lookup yields CDR1 LGHNA and CDR2 YNFKEQ. V shed 5 bases, J shed 5 bases, and the junction held 4 bases outside the gene matches. This CDR3 is built from 13 residues. CDR3 region: CASSGSGSDEQYF. The DNA for the CDR3 is TGTGCCAGCAGCGGTAGCGGGAGCGACGAGCAGTACTTC.

This clonotype was detected many times. The chain combines TRBV13 with TRBJ2-2; D is unclear. The CDR3 consists of 15 residues. Trimming shortened V by 1 base and J by 0 bases, and 6 bases separated the two germline ends. CDR1 PRHDT and CDR2 FYEKMQ come from the germline V gene (reference sequence). The CDR3 sequence is CASSLVGPNTGELFF. The CDR3 DNA is TGTGCCAGCAGCTTAGTAGGGCCGAACACCGGGGAGCTGTTTTTT.

V gene TRBV9 combines with J gene TRBJ2-2; D is undetermined. The CDR3 loop spans 14 amino acids. Germline V lookup: CDR1 SGDLS, CDR2 YYNGEE. With 0 bases removed from V and 4 bases from J, the gap between germline ends came to 7 bases. The CDR3 spells CASSVDGPTGELFF. The CDR3, as DNA: TGTGCCAGCAGCGTAGATGGCCCCACCGGGGAGCTGTTTTTT.

The V gene is TRBV5-1, the J gene TRBJ2-5, with 8 positions matching TRBD1. The J segment lost 4 bases and the V segment lost 7 bases, leaving 9 bases of the junction unmatched. The CDR3 contains 14 residues. CDR1 is SGHRS and CDR2 is YFSETQ in the germline V gene. Written as DNA, the CDR3 is TGCGCCAGCGCCCAGGGGGCCGGTGGAGAGACCCAGTACTTC. As protein: CASAQGAGGETQYF.

A single count supports this clonotype. This rearrangement joins TRBV29-1 to TRBJ2-3, with D uncertain. CDR3 length: 15 amino acids. Germline V gene sequence: CDR1 SQVTM, CDR2 ANQGSEA. V lost 3 bases and J 3 bases, leaving 16 bases between the germline ends. CDR3 amino acids: CSVDSFVGRTDTQYF. CDR3 nucleotides: TGCAGCGTTGATAGTTTCGTGGGCAGAACAGATACGCAGTATTTT.

A few counts support this clonotype. The rearrangement links TRBV21-1 to TRBJ2-7; the table's D call TRBD1 went unverified against the DNA. TRBV21-1 is shown as a pseudogene. The CDR3 is 14 residues long. The CDR3 nucleotides read TGTGCCAACAAGAGGGGACAGGGGTCCTACGAGCAGTACTTC. It specifies CANKRGQGSYEQYF.

This clonotype appeared a few times. This sequence joins TRBV5-5 and TRBJ1-3, with TRBD1 identical over 8 bases. The junction had 9 bases not matched to a gene; V was cut back by 3 bases and J by 7 bases. This CDR3 contains 15 residues. Germline V lookup: CDR1 SGHKS, CDR2 YYEKEE (reference sequence). The CDR3 loop is CASSSVTGAGNTIYF. The CDR3 region has the DNA TGTGCCAGCAGCTCGGTGACAGGGGCCGGGAACACCATATATTTT.

This clonotype was seen many times. This chain uses TRBV7-7 with TRBJ2-5, with TRBD2 matching over 9 bases. This CDR3 spans 15 amino acids. V gave up 3 bases and J gave up 5 bases; unmatched junction bases: 7. Looked up from germline, CDR1 is SSHAT and CDR2 is FNYEAQ (reference sequence). CDR3 protein: CASSFDSGRLETQYF. DNA of the CDR3: TGTGCCAGCAGCTTTGATAGCGGGAGACTGGAGACCCAGTACTTC.

V gene TRBV10-1 combines with J gene TRBJ2-7; possibly TRBD1 or TRBD2 for D (6 bases each). This CDR3 region has 14 residues. V was pared by 4 bases and J by 2 bases, with 12 bases between. Germline V gives CDR1 WNHNN, CDR2 SYGVQD (reference sequence). CDR3 in amino acids: CASSGGAGAYEQYF. CDR3 sequence (DNA): TGCGCCAGCAGTGGGGGGGCAGGGGCCTACGAGCAGTACTTC.

The chain joins TRBV5-1 to TRBJ1-1; 8 bases are a match to TRBD1. The CDR3 runs to 14 residues. The V segment lost 0 bases and the J segment 4 bases; nucleotides outside the gene matches: 2. CDR1 and CDR2 from the germline V gene are SGHRS and YFSETQ. As DNA, the CDR3 is TGCGCCAGCAGCTTGGGACAGGGGACCACTGAAGCTTTCTTT. This codes for CASSLGQGTTEAFF.

A note on this clonotype: A much larger clonotype is one base distant, so this may be a read error. The genes are TRBV4-1 and TRBJ2-3; D is unclear. Germline V gene lookup returns CDR1 MGHRA and CDR2 YSYEKL. The CDR3 is 17 residues long. CDR3 sequence (DNA): TGCGTCAGCAGCCAACAAAGTGGAGTGGTGGGCACAGATACGCAGTATTTT. This translates into CVSSQQSGVVGTDTQYF.

This clonotype has more than one count but fewer than ten. V and J are TRBV6-1 and TRBJ2-3; TRBD2 aligns across 10 bases. The CDR3 is 16 residues long. In germline, CDR1 is MNHNS, CDR2 SASEGT. With V trimmed by 5 bases and J by 1 base, 6 bases remained unmatched. CDR3 residues: CASSTLAGAGTDTQYF. CDR3 sequence (DNA): TGTGCCAGCAGTACCCTAGCGGGAGCGGGCACAGATACGCAGTATTTT.

This clonotype was observed a few times. V usage is TRBV9 and J usage is TRBJ1-1; no firm D call. The CDR3 length is 16 residues. Germline V lookup: CDR1 SGDLS, CDR2 YYNGEE. With 2 bases removed from V and 4 bases from J, the gap between germline ends came to 18 bases. Here the CDR3 DNA reads TGTGCCAGCAGCGTTAGCTTAGTATCGGGGAGCACTGAAGCTTTCTTT. Residues: CASSVSLVSGSTEAFF.

CDR3 DNA: TGTGCCAGCAGGGAATCCCCGTCTGGGGCCAAAAACATTCAGTACTTC. Amino acids: CASRESPSGAKNIQYF. J is TRBJ2-4 and V is TRBV12-3 or TRBV12-4; D is uncertain. Trimming removed 6 bases at V and 1 base at J, with 16 bases between. This CDR3 contains 16 residues.

The chain couples TRBV6-5 to TRBJ1-2; the match to TRBD1 covers 7 bases. CDR1 and CDR2 from the germline V gene are MNHEY and SVGAGI. J was trimmed by 7 bases and V by 8 bases; bases with no gene match: 7. CDR3 length equals 12 residues. CDR3 amino acids: CASGWTGGGYTF. The CDR3 DNA is TGTGCCAGCGGATGGACAGGTGGTGGCTACACCTTC.

The chain links TRBV5-1 to TRBJ1-5; TRBD1 is a possible D gene (5 bases). The CDR3 spans 18 residues. Trimming left V 0 bases short and J 4 bases short, with 20 bases between. Per germline, CDR1 SGHRS and CDR2 YFSETQ. The CDR3 reads CASSLGGTGIHENQPQHF. The CDR3 bases are TGCGCCAGCAGCTTGGGAGGTACAGGAATTCACGAAAATCAGCCCCAGCATTTT.

The rearrangement links TRBV5-1 to TRBJ2-2, with D possibly being TRBD1 or TRBD2 (5 bases each). The CDR3 extends over 14 amino acids. V lost 2 bases and J 6 bases, leaving 11 bases between the germline ends. Germline lookup yields CDR1 SGHRS and CDR2 YFSETQ. In DNA form, the CDR3 reads TGCGCCAGCAGCTTATATGGGACGCCCGGGGAGCTGTTTTTT. Amino acid sequence: CASSLYGTPGELFF.

The V and J genes are TRBV6-1 and TRBJ2-2; 10 bases agree with TRBD2. Germline trimming cut 2 bases from V and 5 bases from J; bases unmatched to any gene: 11. The V gene's germline CDR1 is MNHNS and CDR2 SASEGT. The CDR3 runs 18 residues. The CDR3 here is CASSERRAGGPGTGELFF. Written as DNA, the CDR3 is TGTGCCAGCAGTGAAAGGAGAGCGGGAGGGCCCGGGACCGGGGAGCTGTTTTTT.

A few counts support this clonotype. This chain connects TRBV5-1 to TRBJ2-7, with 11 bases that match TRBD2. The CDR3 sequence is 18 residues long. Germline CDR1 and CDR2: SGHRS and YFSETQ. J lost 3 bases, V lost 3 bases, and 14 bases had no gene match. This CDR3 reads CASSSSIAGGPPDYEQYF. CDR3 in DNA: TGCGCCAGCAGCTCGTCCATAGCGGGAGGGCCCCCGGACTACGAGCAGTACTTC.

This clonotype was recorded at least ten times. The rearrangement joins TRBV12-3 or TRBV12-4 to TRBJ2-2; 7 nucleotides line up with TRBD2. With V trimmed by 6 bases and J by 5 bases, 6 bases remained unmatched. There are 14 residues in the CDR3. CDR3 sequence reads: CASRRDGRTGELFF. CDR3 coding DNA: TGTGCCAGCAGGCGGGACGGGAGGACCGGGGAGCTGTTTTTT.

This clonotype was recorded many times. CDR3 residues: CASSRVAGGPYNEQFF. The DNA for the CDR3 is TGTGCCAGCAGCAGAGTAGCGGGAGGGCCGTACAATGAGCAGTTCTTC. This chain connects TRBV7-8 to TRBJ2-1, with 11 bases lining up with TRBD2. Germline CDR1 reads SGHVS; CDR2 reads FQNEAQ. The CDR3 has 16 amino acids. The V gene end was trimmed by 5 bases and the J gene end by 4 bases; junction bases not matched to a gene: 7.

This clonotype was seen a few times. The chain has TRBV2 and TRBJ1-2, with 8 bases identical to TRBD1. Germline trimming cut 6 bases from V and 4 bases from J; bases unmatched to any gene: 4. Germline loops: CDR1 SNHLY, CDR2 FYNNEI. The CDR3 sequence is 13 residues long. As DNA, the CDR3 is TGTGCCAGCAGGACAGGGGCCAGCTATGGCTACACCTTC. It translates to CASRTGASYGYTF.

This clonotype was observed a few times. The V and J genes are TRBV4-1 and TRBJ1-3; D remains unclear. V lost 1 base to trimming and J lost 0 bases, with 16 bases between them. This CDR3 comprises 18 residues. Germline CDR1 reads MGHRA; CDR2 reads YSYEKL. CDR3 sequence reads: CASSQVGRVRDSGNTIYF. The DNA for the CDR3 is TGCGCCAGCAGCCAAGTGGGTAGGGTCAGAGACTCTGGAAACACCATATATTTT.